This T cell receptor (beta chain) was sequenced in a study of beta chain features in type 1 diabetes (dated by TCRdb to the late 2010s). About the full investigation: Mean age, gender distribution, total cell number and subset yield were not different between patients and healthy donors. Naive and central memory subsets were obtained from all 30 or so donors, but regulatory and stem cell-like memory subsets were isolated from only 8 patients and 8 healthy donors. In the study, TCRB repertoires of sorted circulating CD4+ T cell subsets from recently diagnosed type 1 diabetes patients were compared with those of matched healthy donors. A total of 90 million to 130 million sorted cells were examined across all samples, and a strong correlation was observed between cell number per subset and RNA yield.

With regard to this clone: Its antigen remains undetermined. Base-call qualities are not available, and no considerably larger clone is one nucleotide away.

Each donor gave one peripheral blood draw, about 110 mL on average, collected into heparinised tubes. A BD FACSAria II was used to sort naive, central memory, regulatory and stem cell-like memory CD4+ T cells with a panel that included CD45RO, CCR7, CD25, CD127, CD95 and CD27. Every sorted population had a purity above 95%. PBMCs were isolated immediately by Lymphoprep density gradient centrifugation and stained directly without culture. To minimize batch effects, samples were stained and sorted in pairs, one healthy donor with one patient per experiment. The High Capacity cDNA Reverse Transcription Kit was used to reverse transcribe all of the isolated RNA, meaning that expressed TCRB transcripts were what got sequenced. Deep immunoSEQ sequencing was applied to naive, central memory and regulatory T cell samples, giving an average of roughly 3.5 million total reads per sample. Sorted cells were lysed in RLT buffer and RNA was extracted with DNase-treated RNeasy Micro or Mini kits, depending on cell number. Each cell subset was processed on its own to prevent cross-contamination, while patient and healthy donor samples were processed together. The immunoSEQ multiplex PCR was used to amplify TCRB sequences from cDNA, generating 87-bp fragments that spanned the CDR3 region. The amplicons were sequenced using the Illumina HiSeq platform. The study's own analysis went as follows. PCR bias was computationally corrected using synthetic template baselines, reads within Hamming distance 2 were collapsed, and singletons that could not be merged were discarded. Reads were aligned against IMGT to assign V, D and J genes, CDR3 length and insertions or deletions at six rearrangement sites. Clonotype counts were normalized to sorted cell number within each subset before computing true diversity and Gini coefficients with the tcR R package. Repertoire sharing was quantified using the overlap coefficient calculated on TCRB nucleotide sequences. As a proxy for the pre-selection repertoire, out-of-frame TCRB sequences from naive cells were analyzed. The clones in this table, taken by TCRdb from immuneACCESS, are in-frame only. Not every clone is retained; where verified, under half of the shortfall comes from an unresolved V gene, and the cause of the rest is unknown. The V and J calls and clone size are taken from that table; D and trimming were inferred from the DNA. Present in this sample are 810,000 or so clones, roughly 17% of which were seen just once. Jointly, the top ten make up 0.02% to 0.03% of the sample.

Broad study findings and their caveats: Because cDNA was sequenced instead of genomic DNA, highly expressing activated cells could be over-represented, though the groups showed no difference in activation or CD3 levels. Because small numbers of individuals were included in the HLA sub-analyses, any influence of HLA type on TCRB rearrangement was left unresolved. Naive, central memory and regulatory TCRB repertoires appeared to be more similar among patients than among healthy donors. Patients with type 1 diabetes made fewer insertions and deleted more nucleotides at VDJ recombination sites, implying thymic rearrangement abnormalities. In all four CD4+ subsets, TCRB CDR3 length was moderately but significantly shorter in type 1 diabetes patients. PCR might favor shorter templates, but patient and control samples were amplified and corrected together, so any skew would affect both groups equally.

Counted from cysteine to phenylalanine, this CDR3 has 12 amino acids. The only DNA kept is the CDR3, 36 bases in frame from the first base. The V end loses 3 bases and the J end loses 11 bases, and a stretch of 11 bases separates them. CDR1 and CDR2 are drawn from the germline V gene: MDHEN, SYDVKM. The clonotype originates from a young woman in good health. Here the chain combines TRBV28 and TRBJ1-5, with no reliable assignment of the D segment. The sample consisted of naive CD4+ T cells from blood. Interpreted using the paper, the cell subset or site label stands for: true naive CD4+ T cells. The CDR3 has the sequence CASSFLLSSQHF. The sequenced DNA is TGTGCCAGCAGTTTCCTCCTCTCGTCCCAGCATTTT.